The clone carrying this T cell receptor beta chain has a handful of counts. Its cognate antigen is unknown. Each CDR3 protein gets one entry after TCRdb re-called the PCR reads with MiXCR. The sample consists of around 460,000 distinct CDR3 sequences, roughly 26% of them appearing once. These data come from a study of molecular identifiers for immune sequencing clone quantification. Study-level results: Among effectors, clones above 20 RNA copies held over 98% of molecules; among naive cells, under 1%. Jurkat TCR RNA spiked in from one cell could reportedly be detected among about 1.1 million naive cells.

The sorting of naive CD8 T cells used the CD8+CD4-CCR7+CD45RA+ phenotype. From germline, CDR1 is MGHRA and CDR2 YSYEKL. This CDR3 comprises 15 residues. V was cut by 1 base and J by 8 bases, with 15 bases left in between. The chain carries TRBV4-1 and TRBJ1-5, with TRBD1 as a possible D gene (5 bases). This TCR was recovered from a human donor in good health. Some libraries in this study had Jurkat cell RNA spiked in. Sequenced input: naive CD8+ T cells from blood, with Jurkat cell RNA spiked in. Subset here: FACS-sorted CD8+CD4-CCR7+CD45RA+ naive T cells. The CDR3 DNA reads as TGCGCCAGCAGCCAAGTTTGGACACCAAAGGAGCCCCAGCATTTT. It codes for CASSQVWTPKEPQHF.